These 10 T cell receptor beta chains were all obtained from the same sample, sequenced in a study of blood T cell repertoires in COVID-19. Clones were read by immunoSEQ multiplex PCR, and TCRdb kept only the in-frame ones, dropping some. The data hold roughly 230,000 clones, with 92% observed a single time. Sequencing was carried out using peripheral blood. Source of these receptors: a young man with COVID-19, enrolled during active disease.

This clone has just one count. CDR3 in DNA: TGTGCCAGCCAAAGCCCCAGGGGGCCCTCCTACGAGCAGTACTTC. It specifies CASQSPRGPSYEQYF. The gene calls are TRBV25-1 and TRBJ2-7; 8 positions agree with TRBD1. The V segment lost 8 bases and the J segment 0 bases; nucleotides outside the gene matches: 9. The CDR3 covers 15 residues. Germline V gives CDR1 MGHDK, CDR2 SYGVNS.

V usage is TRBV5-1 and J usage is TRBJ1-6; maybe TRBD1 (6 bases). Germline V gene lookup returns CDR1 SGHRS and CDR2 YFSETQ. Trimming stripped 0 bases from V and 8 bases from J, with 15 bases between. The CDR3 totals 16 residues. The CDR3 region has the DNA TGCGCCAGCAGCTTGGGGGGGCCGGAGAACTATTCACCCCTCCACTTT. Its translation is CASSLGGPENYSPLHF.

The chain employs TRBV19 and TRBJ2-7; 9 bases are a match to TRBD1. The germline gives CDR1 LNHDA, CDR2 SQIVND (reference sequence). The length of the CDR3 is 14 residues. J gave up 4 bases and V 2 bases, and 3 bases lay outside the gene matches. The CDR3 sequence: CASSIRDRAYEQYF. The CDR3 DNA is TGTGCCAGTAGTATAAGGGACAGGGCTTACGAGCAGTACTTC. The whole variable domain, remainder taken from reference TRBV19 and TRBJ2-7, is DGGITQSPKYLFRKEGQNVTLSCEQNLNHDAMYWYRQDPGQGLRLIYYSQIVNDFQKGDIAEGYSVSREKKESFPLTVTSAQKNPTAFYLCASSIRDRAYEQYFGPGTRLTVT.

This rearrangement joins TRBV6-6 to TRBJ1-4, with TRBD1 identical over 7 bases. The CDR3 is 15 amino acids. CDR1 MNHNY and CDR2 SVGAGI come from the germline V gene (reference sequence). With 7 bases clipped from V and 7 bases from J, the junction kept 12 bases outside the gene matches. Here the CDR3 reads CASNKSPGGREKLFF. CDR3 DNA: TGTGCCAGCAACAAGAGTCCAGGGGGGCGTGAAAAACTGTTTTTT.

CDR3 amino acids: CASVGAGENYGYTF. CDR3 bases: TGTGCCAGCGTCGGAGCGGGTGAGAACTATGGCTACACCTTC. The chain couples TRBV6-5 to TRBJ1-2; no reliable D call. Germline CDR1 is MNHEY and CDR2 is SVGAGI. The CDR3 loop spans 14 amino acids. The germline V and J ends were trimmed by 8 bases and 2 bases, with 15 bases remaining between them.

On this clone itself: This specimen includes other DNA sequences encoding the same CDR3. In nucleotides, the CDR3 is TGCGCCAGCAGCTTGAGAGGAAACTATGGCTACACCTTC. Its translation: CASSLRGNYGYTF. This chain uses TRBV5-1 with TRBJ1-2; D unclear. CDR1 and CDR2 (germline): SGHRS, YFSETQ. Between the trimmed V and J ends, which lost 1 base and 2 bases, there was a span of 6 bases. There are 13 residues in the CDR3.

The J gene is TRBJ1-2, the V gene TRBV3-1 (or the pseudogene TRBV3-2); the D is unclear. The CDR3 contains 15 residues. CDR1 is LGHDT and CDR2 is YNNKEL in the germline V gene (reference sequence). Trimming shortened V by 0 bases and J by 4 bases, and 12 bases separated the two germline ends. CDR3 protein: CASSQDGEGSYGYTF. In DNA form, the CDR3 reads TGTGCCAGCAGCCAAGATGGAGAAGGGAGCTATGGCTACACCTTC.

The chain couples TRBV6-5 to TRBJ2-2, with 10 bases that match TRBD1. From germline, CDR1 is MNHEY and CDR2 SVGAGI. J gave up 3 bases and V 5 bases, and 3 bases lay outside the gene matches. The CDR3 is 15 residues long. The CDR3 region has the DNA TGTGCCAGCAGTAGGGGACAGGGGTACACCGGGGAGCTGTTTTTT. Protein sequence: CASSRGQGYTGELFF.

CDR3 sequence reads: CASSPNRGSNQPQHF. CDR3 nucleotides: TGTGCCAGCTCACCAAACAGGGGAAGCAATCAGCCCCAGCATTTT. The J gene is TRBJ1-5, the V gene TRBV18, with 7 bases matching TRBD1. CDR1 and CDR2 from the germline V gene are KGHSH and LQKENI. This CDR3 comprises 15 residues. V lost 2 bases, J lost 1 base, and 2 bases stayed unmatched.

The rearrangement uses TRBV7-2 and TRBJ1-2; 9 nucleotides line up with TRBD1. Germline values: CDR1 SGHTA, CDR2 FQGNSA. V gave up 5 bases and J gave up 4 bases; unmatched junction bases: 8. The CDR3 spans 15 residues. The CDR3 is CASSLPGQGGYGYTF. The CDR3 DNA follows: TGTGCCAGCAGCCTTCCGGGACAGGGAGGCTATGGCTACACCTTC. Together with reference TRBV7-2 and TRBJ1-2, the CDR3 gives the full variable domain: GAGVSQSPSNKVTEKGKDVELRCDPISGHTALYWYRQSLGQGLEFLIYFQGNSAPDKSGLPSDRFSAERTGGSVSTLTIQRTQQEDSAVYLCASSLPGQGGYGYTFGSGTRLTVV.